The clone carrying this T cell receptor (beta chain) was found a few times. The data belong to a study of blood T cell repertoires in COVID-19. Looking at the study overall: The samples span acute and convalescent COVID-19 from the United States, Italy and Spain. T cells, B-cell-depleted T cells, or PBMCs provided the cDNA or gDNA that served as material.

Between the trimmed V and J ends, which lost 0 bases and 0 bases, there was a span of 9 bases. Germline assignment: CDR1 LGHNA and CDR2 YNFKEQ. The CDR3 runs 16 residues. TCRdb keeps only in-frame clones here, not all; method: immunoSEQ multiplex PCR. Found here are 150,000 to 200,000 clones, approximately 86% of them singletons; the top ten hold less than 3.5%. The sequencing input was peripheral blood. This chain links TRBV4-2 with TRBJ1-5; the D is unclear. The sequence came from a man in his sixties or seventies with acute or convalescent COVID-19. The CDR3 protein is CASSQDGGNSNQPQHF. In DNA, the CDR3 is TGTGCCAGCAGCCAAGATGGCGGCAATAGCAATCAGCCCCAGCATTTT.